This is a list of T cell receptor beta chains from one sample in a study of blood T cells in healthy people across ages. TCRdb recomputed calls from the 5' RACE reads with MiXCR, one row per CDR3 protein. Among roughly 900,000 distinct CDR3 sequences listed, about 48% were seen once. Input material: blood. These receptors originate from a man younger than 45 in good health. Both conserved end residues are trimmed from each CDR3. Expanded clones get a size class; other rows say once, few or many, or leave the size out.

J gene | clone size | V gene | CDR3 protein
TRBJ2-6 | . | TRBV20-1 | SARGDRFIPGANVLT
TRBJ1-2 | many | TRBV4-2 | ASSPSNSNYGYT
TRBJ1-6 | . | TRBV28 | ASSPGDPYSPLH
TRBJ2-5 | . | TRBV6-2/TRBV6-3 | ASTQWSWTGRGTQY
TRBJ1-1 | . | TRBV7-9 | ASSLEGTVNTEAF
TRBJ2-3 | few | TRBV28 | ASNSPGQGGADTQY
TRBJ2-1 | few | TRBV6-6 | ASSYPSDLTTREQF
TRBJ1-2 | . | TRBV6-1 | ASQRAPSARVSYGYT
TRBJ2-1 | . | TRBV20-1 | SAFSGGANEQF
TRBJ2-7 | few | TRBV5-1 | ASSLGKGAYEQY
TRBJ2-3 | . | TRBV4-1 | ASSQDRGDSATTQY
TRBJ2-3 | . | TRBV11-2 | ASSLDTGGPTDTQY
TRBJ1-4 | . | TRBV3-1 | ASSLPSGGTNEKLF
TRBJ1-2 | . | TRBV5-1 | ASSTGTGPGYGYT
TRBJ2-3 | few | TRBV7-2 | ASSLAGARTDTQY
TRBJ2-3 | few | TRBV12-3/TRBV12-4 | ASSFAGEKDTQY
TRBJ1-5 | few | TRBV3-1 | ASSQVGGQDQH
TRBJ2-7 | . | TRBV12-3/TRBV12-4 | ASADPYEQY
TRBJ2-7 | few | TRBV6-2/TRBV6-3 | ASRIGTGVFYEQY
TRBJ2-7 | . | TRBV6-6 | ASSDITKTGSYEQY